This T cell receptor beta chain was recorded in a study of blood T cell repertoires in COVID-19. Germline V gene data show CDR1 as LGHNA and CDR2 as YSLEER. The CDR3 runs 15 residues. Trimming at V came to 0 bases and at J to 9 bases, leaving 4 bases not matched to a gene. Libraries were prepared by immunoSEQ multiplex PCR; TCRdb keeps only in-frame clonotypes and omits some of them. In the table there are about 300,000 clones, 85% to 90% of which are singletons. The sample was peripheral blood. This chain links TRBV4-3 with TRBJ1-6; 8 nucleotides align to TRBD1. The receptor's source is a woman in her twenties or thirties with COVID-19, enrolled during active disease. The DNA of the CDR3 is TGCGCCAGCAGCCAAGATGGACAGGGAGGTTCACCCCTCCACTTT. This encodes CASSQDGQGGSPLHF.